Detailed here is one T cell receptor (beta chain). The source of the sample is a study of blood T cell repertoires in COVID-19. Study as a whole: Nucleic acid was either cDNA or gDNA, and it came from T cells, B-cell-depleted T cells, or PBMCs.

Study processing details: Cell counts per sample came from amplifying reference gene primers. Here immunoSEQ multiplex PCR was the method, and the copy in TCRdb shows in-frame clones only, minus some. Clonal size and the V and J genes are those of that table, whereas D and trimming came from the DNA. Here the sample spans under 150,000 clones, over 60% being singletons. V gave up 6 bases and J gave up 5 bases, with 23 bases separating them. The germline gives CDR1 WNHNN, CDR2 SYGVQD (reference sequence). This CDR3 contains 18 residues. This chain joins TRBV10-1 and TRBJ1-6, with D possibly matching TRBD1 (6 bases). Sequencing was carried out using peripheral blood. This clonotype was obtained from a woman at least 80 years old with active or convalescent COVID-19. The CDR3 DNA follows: TGCGCCAGCAGCCTCGACGAACTAAGTACAGGGAATAATTCACCCCTCCACTTT. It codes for CASSLDELSTGNNSPLHF.